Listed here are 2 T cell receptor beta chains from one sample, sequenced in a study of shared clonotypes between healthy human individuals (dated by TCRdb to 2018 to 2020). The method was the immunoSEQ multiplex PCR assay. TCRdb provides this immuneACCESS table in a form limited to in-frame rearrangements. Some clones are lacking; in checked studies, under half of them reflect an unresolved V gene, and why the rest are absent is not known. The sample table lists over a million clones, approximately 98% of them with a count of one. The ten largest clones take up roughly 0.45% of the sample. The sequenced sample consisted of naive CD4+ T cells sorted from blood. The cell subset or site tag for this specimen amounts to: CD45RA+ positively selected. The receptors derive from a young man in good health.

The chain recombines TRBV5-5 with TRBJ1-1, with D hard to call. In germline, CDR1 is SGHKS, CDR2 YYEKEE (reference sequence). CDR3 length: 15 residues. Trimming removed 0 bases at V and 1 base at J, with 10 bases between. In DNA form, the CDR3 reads TGTGCCAGCAGCTTGGAAGTGTGGCGGAACACTGAAGCTTTCTTT. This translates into CASSLEVWRNTEAFF.

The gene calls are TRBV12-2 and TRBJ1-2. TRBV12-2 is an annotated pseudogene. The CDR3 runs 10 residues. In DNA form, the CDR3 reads TGTGCCACTGCTCGGCGTGGCTACACCTTC. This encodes CATARRGYTF.